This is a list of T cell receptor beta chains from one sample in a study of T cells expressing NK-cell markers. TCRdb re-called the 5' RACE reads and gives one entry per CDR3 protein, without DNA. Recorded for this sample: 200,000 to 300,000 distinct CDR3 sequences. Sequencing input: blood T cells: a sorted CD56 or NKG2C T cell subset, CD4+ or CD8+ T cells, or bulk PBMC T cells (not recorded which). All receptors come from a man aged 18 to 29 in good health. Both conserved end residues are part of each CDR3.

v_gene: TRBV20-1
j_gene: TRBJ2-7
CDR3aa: CSARDTRTSAYEQYF

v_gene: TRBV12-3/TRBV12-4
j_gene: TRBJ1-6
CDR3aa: CASSLVFGGSPLHF

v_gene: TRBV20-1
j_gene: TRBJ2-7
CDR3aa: CSALGLAGGPGGEQYF

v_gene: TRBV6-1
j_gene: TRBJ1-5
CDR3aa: CASSQQGGQPQHF

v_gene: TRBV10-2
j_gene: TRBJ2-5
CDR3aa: CASSSQGWETQYF

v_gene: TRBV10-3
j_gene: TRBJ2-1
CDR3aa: CASVAGSGRPMREQFF

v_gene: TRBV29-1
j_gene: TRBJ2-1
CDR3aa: CSVGGLVNEQFF

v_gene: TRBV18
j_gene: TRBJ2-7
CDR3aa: CASSPQVSGGKLEQYF

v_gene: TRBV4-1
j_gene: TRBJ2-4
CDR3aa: CASSQWERTLAKNIQYF

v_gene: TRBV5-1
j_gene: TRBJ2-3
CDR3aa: CASSLGTNLDTQYF

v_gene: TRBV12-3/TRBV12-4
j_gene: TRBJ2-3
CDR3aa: CASSLLAGVDTQYF

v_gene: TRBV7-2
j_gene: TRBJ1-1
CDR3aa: CASSEGQGNTEAFF

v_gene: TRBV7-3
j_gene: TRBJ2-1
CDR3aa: CASSLGGLESDEQFF

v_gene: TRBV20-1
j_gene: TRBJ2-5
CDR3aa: CSATQFTSGRAEGQYF

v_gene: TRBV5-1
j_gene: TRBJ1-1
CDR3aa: CASVGVVNTEAFF

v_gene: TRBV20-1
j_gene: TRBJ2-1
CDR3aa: CGARPETSVNEQFF

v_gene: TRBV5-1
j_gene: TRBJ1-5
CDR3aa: CASSSGAGANQPQHF

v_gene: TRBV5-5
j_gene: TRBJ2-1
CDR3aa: CASSLRLAGRGDEQFF

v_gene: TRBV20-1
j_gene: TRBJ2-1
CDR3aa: CSAREEGRTYHNEQFF

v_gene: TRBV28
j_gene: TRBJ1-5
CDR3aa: CASSLPQNQPQHF

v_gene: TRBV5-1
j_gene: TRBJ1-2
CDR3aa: CASSPSGQSVLYGYTF

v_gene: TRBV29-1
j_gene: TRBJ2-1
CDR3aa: CSVARASGPYNEQFF

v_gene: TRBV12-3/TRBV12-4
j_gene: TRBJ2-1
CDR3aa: CASSFSPYNEQFF

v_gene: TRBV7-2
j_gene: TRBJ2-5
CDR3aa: CASSFFVLAGGPETQYF

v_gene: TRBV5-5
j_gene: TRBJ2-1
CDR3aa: CASSFGPEGEQFF

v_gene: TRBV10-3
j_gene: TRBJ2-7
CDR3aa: CAISESGGGYEQYF

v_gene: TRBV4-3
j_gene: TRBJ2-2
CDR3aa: CASSQETGLVTGELFF

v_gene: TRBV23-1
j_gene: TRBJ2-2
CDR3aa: CASSQSFGLEVTGELFF

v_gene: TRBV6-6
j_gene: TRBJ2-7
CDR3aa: CASSVLASYEQYF

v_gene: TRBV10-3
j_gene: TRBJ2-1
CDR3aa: CAITALAGGGNEQFF

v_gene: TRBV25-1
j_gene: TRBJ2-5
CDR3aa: CASSADRTGGETQYF

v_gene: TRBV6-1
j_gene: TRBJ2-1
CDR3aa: CASRRSRTPRYNEQFF

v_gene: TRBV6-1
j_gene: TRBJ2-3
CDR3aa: CASSEPFRTSSTDTQYF

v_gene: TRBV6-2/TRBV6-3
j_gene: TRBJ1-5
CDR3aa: CASDPGQGGHFGSNQPQHF

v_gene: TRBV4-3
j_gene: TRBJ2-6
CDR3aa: CASSIGQGAKGANVLTF

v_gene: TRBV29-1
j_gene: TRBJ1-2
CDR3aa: CSADRSTNYGYTF

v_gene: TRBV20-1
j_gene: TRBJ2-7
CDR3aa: CSAGGAYEQYF

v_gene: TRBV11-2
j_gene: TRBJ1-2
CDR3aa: CASSPPGQGGYTF

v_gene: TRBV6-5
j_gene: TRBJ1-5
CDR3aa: CASSYEGRKNQPQHF

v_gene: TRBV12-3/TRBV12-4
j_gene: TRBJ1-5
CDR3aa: CASSGQGRQPQHF

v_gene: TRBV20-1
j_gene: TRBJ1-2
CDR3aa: CSAPAGQEGYTF

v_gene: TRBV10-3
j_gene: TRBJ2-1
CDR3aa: CAITPRNPSSYNEQFF

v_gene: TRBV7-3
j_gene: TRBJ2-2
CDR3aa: CASSAIRSGTPVGELFF

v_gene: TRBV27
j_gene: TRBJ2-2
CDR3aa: CASTRRRIAGGSGELFF

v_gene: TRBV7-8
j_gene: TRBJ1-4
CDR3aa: CASSSGQGSEKLFF

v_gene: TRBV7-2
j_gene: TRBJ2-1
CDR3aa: CASRLTSGNNEQFF

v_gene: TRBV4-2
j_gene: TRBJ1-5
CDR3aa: CASSQESGSAQPQHF